The 19 T cell receptor beta chains below come from one sample, sequenced in a study of cytomegalovirus exposure and HLA in healthy donors. PCR used 60 Vbeta primers and 13 Jbeta primers. Data came from immunoSEQ multiplex PCR; TCRdb stores just in-frame clones and leaves some out. The sample contains 50,000 to 65,000 clones, approximately 82% of which appear only once. The sequencing sample was made of PBMCs. All receptors derive from a woman aged 18 to 35 in good health and CMV-seronegative.

This chain joins TRBV7-3 and TRBJ2-7; TRBD2 matches at 10 bases. The CDR3 has 15 residues. Per germline, CDR1 SGHTA and CDR2 FQGTGA. Trimming at V came to 5 bases and at J to 7 bases, leaving 11 bases not matched to a gene. The CDR3 bases are TGTGCCAGCAGCGCGCTAGCGGGAGACCGGGGGGAGCAGTACTTC. Protein product: CASSALAGDRGEQYF.

The chain carries TRBV11-2 and TRBJ2-3; 9 bases are shared with TRBD1. CDR3 length: 15 amino acids. Germline V gives CDR1 SGHAT, CDR2 FQNNGV. V was clipped by 3 bases and J by 3 bases; unmatched bases: 4. CDR3 loop: CASSFLGQGTDTQYF. In DNA form, the CDR3 reads TGTGCCAGCAGCTTTCTCGGACAGGGGACAGATACGCAGTATTTT.

This chain joins TRBV5-1 and TRBJ2-1, with 11 bases aligning to TRBD2. Unmatched junction bases numbered 0, after V lost 1 base and J lost 3 bases. The CDR3 covers 15 residues. Germline V CDR1 and CDR2: SGHRS, YFSETQ. The CDR3 sequence is CASSLTSGSYNEQFF. The CDR3 DNA reads TGCGCCAGCAGCTTGACTAGCGGGAGCTACAATGAGCAGTTCTTC.

The chain uses TRBV27 and TRBJ2-1, with D possibly TRBD2 on 5 matching bases. The CDR3 spans 17 residues. The V gene lost 7 bases and the J gene lost 0 bases, with 19 bases spanning the gap. Looked up from germline, CDR1 is MNHEY and CDR2 is SMNVEV (reference sequence). CDR3 region: CASTSIAGSSSYNEQFF. CDR3 nucleotides: TGTGCCAGCACCTCAATTGCGGGCAGCAGCTCCTACAATGAGCAGTTCTTC.

V is TRBV25-1 and J is TRBJ1-5; TRBD1 might be the D (5 bases). CDR1 is MGHDK, CDR2 SYGVNS, per germline. The CDR3 sequence is 16 residues long. Deletions cut 6 bases from V and 5 bases from J, with 20 bases between. The CDR3 protein is CASRGGGNESDQPQHF. The CDR3 region has the DNA TGTGCCAGCAGGGGGGGAGGGAATGAGTCCGATCAGCCCCAGCATTTT.

The chain employs TRBV4-2 and TRBJ2-7, with 10 nucleotides matching TRBD1. The CDR3 runs to 17 residues. The germline V gene encodes CDR1 LGHNA and CDR2 YNFKEQ. Trimming removed 1 base from V and 3 bases from J; junction bases left unmatched: 9. The CDR3 nucleotides read TGTGCCAGCAGCCAAGGAGAGCGGGACAGGGGTCTCTACGAGCAGTACTTC. Translated: CASSQGERDRGLYEQYF.

This chain uses TRBV7-2 with TRBJ2-3; 16 nucleotides line up with TRBD2. J was trimmed by 5 bases and V by 2 bases; bases with no gene match: 10. Per the germline V gene, CDR1 is SGHTA and CDR2 is FQGNSA. This CDR3 has 19 amino acids. This CDR3 reads CASSLPGTSGRAQGDTQYF. Written as DNA, the CDR3 is TGTGCCAGCAGCTTACCCGGGACTAGCGGGAGGGCCCAAGGAGATACGCAGTATTTT. The full variable domain, rest sourced from reference TRBV7-2 and TRBJ2-3, is GAGVSQSPSNKVTEKGKDVELRCDPISGHTALYWYRQSLGQGLEFLIYFQGNSAPDKSGLPSDRFSAERTGGSVSTLTIQRTQQEDSAVYLCASSLPGTSGRAQGDTQYFGPGTRLTVL.

The chain links TRBV5-4 to TRBJ1-5, with 7 bases fitting TRBD1. The junction had 11 bases not matched to a gene; V was cut back by 4 bases and J by 7 bases. Germline values: CDR1 SGHNT, CDR2 YYREEE (reference sequence). CDR3 length: 15 residues. CDR3 protein: CASSVDRASGQPQHF. The CDR3 region has the DNA TGTGCCAGCAGCGTCGACAGGGCGTCGGGACAGCCCCAGCATTTT.

The J gene is TRBJ2-1, the V gene TRBV19; maybe TRBD2 (6 bases). With 7 bases removed from V and 4 bases from J, the gap between germline ends came to 14 bases. Per the germline V gene, CDR1 is LNHDA and CDR2 is SQIVND (reference sequence). The CDR3 totals 14 residues. CDR3 region: CASTPAGIYNEQFF. The CDR3 DNA reads TGTGCCAGTACCCCAGCGGGCATATACAATGAGCAGTTCTTC.

V gene TRBV7-3 combines with J gene TRBJ2-1; perhaps TRBD2 as D (7 bases). Germline V gene data show CDR1 as SGHTA and CDR2 as FQGTGA. The germline V and J ends were trimmed by 5 bases and 5 bases, with 16 bases remaining between them. The CDR3 loop spans 15 amino acids. The CDR3 region has the DNA TGTGCCAGCAGCCCAAGGGGGGGGAGTGACAATGAGCAGTTCTTC. The encoded protein is CASSPRGGSDNEQFF.

The gene calls are TRBV7-9 and TRBJ2-1; 11 bases are shared with TRBD2. Germline V lookup: CDR1 SEHNR, CDR2 FQNEAQ (reference sequence). CDR3 length equals 16 residues. V lost 5 bases, J lost 6 bases, and 9 bases stayed unmatched. CDR3 protein: CASSLSSGRRGNEQFF. For the CDR3, the DNA is TGTGCCAGCAGCCTTTCTAGCGGGAGGAGGGGCAATGAGCAGTTCTTC. Variable domain in full (rest from reference TRBV7-9 and TRBJ2-1): DTGVSQNPRHKITKRGQNVTFRCDPISEHNRLYWYRQTLGQGPEFLTYFQNEAQLEKSRLLSDRFSAERPKGSFSTLEIQRTEQGDSAMYLCASSLSSGRRGNEQFFGPGTRLTVL.

This chain links TRBV11-1 with TRBJ2-4; 10 bases line up with TRBD1. J gave up 3 bases and V 1 base, and 6 bases lay outside the gene matches. The germline V gene encodes CDR1 SGHAT and CDR2 FQDESV (reference sequence). The CDR3 runs 17 residues. CDR3 DNA: TGTGCCAGCAGCTTAGATAGCGGGACAGGGGTCAAAAACATTCAGTACTTC. It yields the protein CASSLDSGTGVKNIQYF. The whole variable domain, remainder taken from reference TRBV11-1 and TRBJ2-4, is EAEVAQSPRYKITEKSQAVAFWCDPISGHATLYWYRQILGQGPELLVQFQDESVVDDSQLPKDRFSAERLKGVDSTLKIQPAELGDSAMYLCASSLDSGTGVKNIQYFGAGTRLSVL.

The chain joins TRBV6-1 to TRBJ1-6, with a possible D match to TRBD1 (6 bases). Trimming stripped 5 bases from V and 11 bases from J, with 19 bases between. Germline lookup yields CDR1 MNHNS and CDR2 SASEGT. This CDR3 contains 15 residues. This CDR3 is CASSPGHKGFTPLHF. In DNA form, the CDR3 reads TGTGCCAGCAGTCCGGGACATAAGGGCTTTACACCCCTCCACTTT.

This clone was picked up one time. CDR3 DNA: TGTGCCAGCAGTTTAATTTTCTACGATGAAGCTTTCTTT. Encoded protein: CASSLIFYDEAFF. The chain uses TRBV28 and TRBJ1-1, with unresolved D. The V gene lost 2 bases and the J gene lost 7 bases, with 11 bases spanning the gap. The CDR3 contains 13 residues. Germline V CDR1 and CDR2: MDHEN, SYDVKM.

This rearrangement joins TRBV6-5 to TRBJ2-1, with D possibly being TRBD2 (5 bases). The V end lost 4 bases, the J end lost 5 bases, and 9 bases lay between the germline ends. Germline values: CDR1 MNHEY, CDR2 SVGAGI. The CDR3 contains 13 residues. The CDR3 protein is CASSWRLNNEQFF. The CDR3, as DNA: TGTGCCAGCAGTTGGAGACTAAACAATGAGCAGTTCTTC.

The V and J genes are TRBV10-1 and TRBJ2-2; TRBD2 matches 13 bases. Germline V CDR1 and CDR2: WNHNN, SYGVQD (reference sequence). The CDR3 has 16 amino acids. V lost 8 bases to trimming and J lost 5 bases; unmatched junction nucleotides: 8. The CDR3 here is CASSRLAGGGTGELFF. DNA of the CDR3: TGCGCCAGCTCAAGACTAGCGGGAGGTGGGACCGGGGAGCTGTTTTTT.

V and J are TRBV28 and TRBJ1-2; maybe TRBD1 (5 bases). Germline CDR1 and CDR2: MDHEN and SYDVKM. The CDR3 totals 13 residues. The V and J ends lost 3 bases and 8 bases respectively, with 13 bases between them. CDR3 in amino acids: CASSFGGWNGYTF. The DNA for the CDR3 is TGTGCCAGCAGTTTTGGGGGGTGGAACGGCTACACCTTC.

The rearrangement joins TRBV7-3 to TRBJ1-1, with D possibly matching TRBD1 (5 bases). CDR1 and CDR2 (germline): SGHTA, FQGTGA. This CDR3 is built from 12 residues. Trimming pared 0 bases from V and 7 bases from J, leaving 6 bases between. Written as DNA, the CDR3 is TGTGCCAGCAGCTTAACGCAGGGTGAAGCTTTCTTT. Encoded protein: CASSLTQGEAFF. Variable domain in full (rest from reference TRBV7-3 and TRBJ1-1): GAGVSQTPSNKVTEKGKYVELRCDPISGHTALYWYRQSLGQGPEFLIYFQGTGAADDSGLPNDRFFAVRPEGSVSTLKIQRTERGDSAVYLCASSLTQGEAFFGQGTRLTVV.

The CDR3 DNA sequence: TGTGCCAGCAGTTACGCTCTAGCGGGAGTACAGAATGAGCAGTTCTTC. It encodes CASSYALAGVQNEQFF. The chain has TRBV6-6 and TRBJ2-1; 10 bases are shared with TRBD2. The CDR3 runs 16 residues. The V gene end was trimmed by 2 bases and the J gene end by 7 bases; junction bases not matched to a gene: 8. Germline lookup yields CDR1 MNHNY and CDR2 SVGAGI (reference sequence).